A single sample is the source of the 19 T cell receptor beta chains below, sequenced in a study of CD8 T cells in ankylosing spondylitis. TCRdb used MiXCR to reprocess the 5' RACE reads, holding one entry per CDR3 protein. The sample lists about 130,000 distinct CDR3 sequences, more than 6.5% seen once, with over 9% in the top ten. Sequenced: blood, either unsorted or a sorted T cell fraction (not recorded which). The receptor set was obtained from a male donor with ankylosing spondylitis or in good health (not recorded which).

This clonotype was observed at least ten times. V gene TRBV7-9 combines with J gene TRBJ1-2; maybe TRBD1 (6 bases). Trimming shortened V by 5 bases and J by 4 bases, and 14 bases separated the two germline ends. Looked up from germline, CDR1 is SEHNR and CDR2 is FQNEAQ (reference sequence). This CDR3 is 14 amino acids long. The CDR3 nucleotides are TGTGCCAGCAGCCGACAGGAGGTCCTCTATGGCTACACCTTC. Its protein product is CASSRQEVLYGYTF.

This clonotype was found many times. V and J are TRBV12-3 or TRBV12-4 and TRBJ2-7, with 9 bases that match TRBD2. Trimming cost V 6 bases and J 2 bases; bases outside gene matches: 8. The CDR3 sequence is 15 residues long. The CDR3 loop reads CASSAGGTKTYEQYF. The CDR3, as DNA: TGTGCCAGCAGCGCGGGGGGGACAAAAACCTACGAGCAGTACTTC.

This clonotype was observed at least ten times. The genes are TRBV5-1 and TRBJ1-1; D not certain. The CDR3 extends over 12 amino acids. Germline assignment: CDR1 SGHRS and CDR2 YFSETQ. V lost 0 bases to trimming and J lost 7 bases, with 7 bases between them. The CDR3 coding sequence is TGCGCCAGCAGCTTGGTTGGGAATGAAGCTTTCTTT. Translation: CASSLVGNEAFF.

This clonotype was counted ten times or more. CDR3 nucleotides: TGTGCCAGCAGTTCCCCAGGGGTATGGCCCACTGAAGCTTTCTTT. As protein: CASSSPGVWPTEAFF. The genes are TRBV27 and TRBJ1-1; a possible D gene is TRBD1 (6 bases). The CDR3 extends over 15 amino acids. In germline, CDR1 is MNHEY, CDR2 SMNVEV (reference sequence). Trimming left V 4 bases short and J 4 bases short, with 16 bases between.

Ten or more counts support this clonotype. The CDR3 loop is CASSLTRDSGNTIYF. In DNA form, the CDR3 reads TGTGCCAGCAGCTTAACACGGGACTCTGGAAACACCATATATTTT. The V and J genes are TRBV7-3 and TRBJ1-3; no clear D. The CDR3 loop spans 15 amino acids. The germline CDR1 and CDR2 sequences are SGHTA and FQGTGA. Trimming removed 0 bases from V and 0 bases from J, with 6 bases in between.

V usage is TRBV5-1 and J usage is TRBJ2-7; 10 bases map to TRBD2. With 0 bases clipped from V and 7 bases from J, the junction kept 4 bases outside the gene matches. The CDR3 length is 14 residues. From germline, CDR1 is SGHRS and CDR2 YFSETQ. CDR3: CASSLGTSGLEQYF. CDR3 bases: TGCGCCAGCAGCTTGGGGACTAGCGGTCTGGAGCAGTACTTC.

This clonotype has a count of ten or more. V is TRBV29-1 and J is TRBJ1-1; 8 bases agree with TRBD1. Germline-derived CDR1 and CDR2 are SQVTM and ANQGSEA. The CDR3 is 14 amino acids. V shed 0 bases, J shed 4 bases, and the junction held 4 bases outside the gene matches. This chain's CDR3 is CSVEEGTGGTEAFF. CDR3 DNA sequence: TGCAGCGTTGAAGAAGGTACAGGGGGCACTGAAGCTTTCTTT.

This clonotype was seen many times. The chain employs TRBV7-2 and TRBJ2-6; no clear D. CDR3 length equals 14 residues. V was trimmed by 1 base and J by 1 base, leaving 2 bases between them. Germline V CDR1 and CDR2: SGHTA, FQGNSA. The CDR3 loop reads CASSLDSGANVLTF. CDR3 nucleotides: TGTGCCAGCAGCTTAGATTCTGGGGCCAACGTCCTGACTTTC.

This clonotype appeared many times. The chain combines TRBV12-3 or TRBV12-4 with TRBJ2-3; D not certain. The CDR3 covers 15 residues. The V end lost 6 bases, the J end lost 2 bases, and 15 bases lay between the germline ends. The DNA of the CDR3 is TGTGCCAGCAGCCTGACATCGACCTTCACAGATACGCAGTATTTT. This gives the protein CASSLTSTFTDTQYF.

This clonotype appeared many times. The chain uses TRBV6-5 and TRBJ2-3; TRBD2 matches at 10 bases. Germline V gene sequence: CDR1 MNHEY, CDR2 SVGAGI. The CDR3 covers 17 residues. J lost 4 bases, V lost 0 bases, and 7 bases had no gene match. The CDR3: CASSYSSSGRGADTQYF. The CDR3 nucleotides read TGTGCCAGCAGTTACTCGTCAAGCGGGAGGGGAGCAGATACGCAGTATTTT.

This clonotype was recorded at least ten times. CDR3 DNA: TGCAGTGCTAGAAAATCAGGAGGGGTGGATCAGCCCCAGCATTTT. Its translation is CSARKSGGVDQPQHF. V and J are TRBV20-1 and TRBJ1-5; D might be TRBD1 (5 bases). Germline V lookup: CDR1 DFQATT, CDR2 SNEGSKA (reference sequence). The V and J ends lost 2 bases and 5 bases respectively, with 16 bases between them. The CDR3 covers 15 residues.

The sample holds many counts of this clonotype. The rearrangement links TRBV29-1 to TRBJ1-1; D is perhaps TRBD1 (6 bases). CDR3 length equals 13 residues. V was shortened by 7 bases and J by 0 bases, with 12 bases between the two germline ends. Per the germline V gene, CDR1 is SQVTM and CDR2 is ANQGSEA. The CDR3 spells CSGQGQLNTEAFF. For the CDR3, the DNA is TGCAGCGGCCAAGGACAGCTGAACACTGAAGCTTTCTTT.

CDR3 nucleotide sequence: TGCAGTGCCGCTCCCTTTCTAGCGGGGGGGCCAAATGAGCAGTTCTTC. It translates to CSAAPFLAGGPNEQFF. The chain employs TRBV20-1 and TRBJ2-1; 12 nucleotides line up with TRBD2. The CDR3 loop spans 16 amino acids. The junction had 13 bases not matched to a gene; V was cut back by 6 bases and J by 7 bases. Germline V gives CDR1 DFQATT, CDR2 SNEGSKA (reference sequence).

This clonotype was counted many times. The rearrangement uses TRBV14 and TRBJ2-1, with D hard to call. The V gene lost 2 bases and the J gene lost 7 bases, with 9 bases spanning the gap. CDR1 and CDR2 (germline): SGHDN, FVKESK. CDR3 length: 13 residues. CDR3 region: CASSQRLDNEQFF. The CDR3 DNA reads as TGTGCCAGCAGCCAACGACTCGATAATGAGCAGTTCTTC.

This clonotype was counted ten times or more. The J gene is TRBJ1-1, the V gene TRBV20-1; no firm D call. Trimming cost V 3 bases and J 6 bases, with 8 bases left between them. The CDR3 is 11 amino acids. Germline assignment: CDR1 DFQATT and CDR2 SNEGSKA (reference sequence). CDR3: CSASRSAEAFF. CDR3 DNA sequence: TGCAGTGCTAGCCGTAGCGCTGAAGCTTTCTTT.

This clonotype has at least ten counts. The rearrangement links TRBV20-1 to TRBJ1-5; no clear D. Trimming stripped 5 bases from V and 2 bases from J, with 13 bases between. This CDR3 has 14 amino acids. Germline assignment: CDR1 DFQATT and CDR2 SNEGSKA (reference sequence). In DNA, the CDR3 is TGCAGTGCTTGCCCCATTGGGGGCAATCAGCCCCAGCATTTT. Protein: CSACPIGGNQPQHF.

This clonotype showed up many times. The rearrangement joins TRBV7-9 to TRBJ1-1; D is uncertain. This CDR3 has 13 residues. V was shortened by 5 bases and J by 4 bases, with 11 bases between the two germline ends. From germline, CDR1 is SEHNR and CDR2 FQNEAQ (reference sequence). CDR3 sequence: CASSVFGSTEAFF. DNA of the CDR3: TGTGCCAGCAGCGTCTTCGGAAGCACTGAAGCTTTCTTT.

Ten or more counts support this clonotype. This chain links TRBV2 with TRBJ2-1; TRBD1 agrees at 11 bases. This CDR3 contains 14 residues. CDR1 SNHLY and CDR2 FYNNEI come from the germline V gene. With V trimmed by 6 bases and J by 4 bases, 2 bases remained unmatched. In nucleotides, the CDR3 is TGTGCCAGCAGCCGGGACAGGGGGTACAATGAGCAGTTCTTC. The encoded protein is CASSRDRGYNEQFF.

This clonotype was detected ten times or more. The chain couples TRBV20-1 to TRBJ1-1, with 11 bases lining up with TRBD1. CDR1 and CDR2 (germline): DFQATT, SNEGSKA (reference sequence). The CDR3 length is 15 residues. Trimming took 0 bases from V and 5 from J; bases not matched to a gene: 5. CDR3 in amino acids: CSAREWGTGGTEAFF. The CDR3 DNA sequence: TGCAGTGCTAGAGAGTGGGGGACAGGGGGGACTGAAGCTTTCTTT.